These T cell receptor beta chains were read from a single sample in a study of breast tumors, draining lymph nodes, adjacent tissues. Each CDR3 protein gets one entry after TCRdb re-called the multiplex PCR reads with MiXCR. Of about 140,000 distinct CDR3 sequences in the sample, about 30% were seen once. The specimen was axillary lymph node tissue. These receptors originate from a female donor with breast cancer. Some clones in this sample may be carry-over from other donors' samples. The CDR3 runs from the conserved cysteine through the conserved F or W. Fields, in order: V gene, J gene, D gene, clone size, CDR3 DNA, CDR3 protein. The D gene is left open where the match is weak. Clone sizes are given selectively: once, few, many, or a class where the clone is expanded.

V: TRBV9; J: TRBJ2-3; D: .; size: many; DNA: TGTGCCAGCACCCCGAGGGTAGCGATGGATACGCAGTATTTT; CDR3: CASTPRVAMDTQYF
V: TRBV2; J: TRBJ1-3; D: .; size: many; DNA: TGTGCCAGCAGTGTAGCTACCTTACGGGGAACTGGAAACACCATATATTTT; CDR3: CASSVATLRGTGNTIYF
V: TRBV15; J: TRBJ1-2; D: .; size: many; DNA: TGTGCCACCAGCAGAGGGCATGAAGGTGGCTACACCTTC; CDR3: CATSRGHEGGYTF
V: TRBV19; J: TRBJ1-4; D: TRBD1; size: many; DNA: TGTGCCAGTAGTCTACAGGGGACCGGGATTGAAAAACTGTTTTTT; CDR3: CASSLQGTGIEKLFF
V: TRBV11-2; J: TRBJ2-5; D: .; size: many; DNA: TGTGCCAGCAGCTTATGGCACAGATCTATGGAGACCCAGTACTTC; CDR3: CASSLWHRSMETQYF
V: TRBV15; J: TRBJ2-1; D: .; size: .; DNA: TGTGCCACCAGCAGACAGAATAGCTCCTACAATGAGCAGTTCTTC; CDR3: CATSRQNSSYNEQFF
V: TRBV7-9; J: TRBJ1-1; D: .; size: .; DNA: TGTGCCAGCAGCTTATTAGACTGCTCAAACACTGAAGCTTTCTTT; CDR3: CASSLLDCSNTEAFF
V: TRBV28; J: TRBJ2-3; D: .; size: many; DNA: TGTGCCAGCAGTTTCCGGGACACGACCAGCACAGATACGCAGTATTTT; CDR3: CASSFRDTTSTDTQYF
V: TRBV6-1; J: TRBJ1-3; D: .; size: many; DNA: TGTGCCAGCAGTGAAGGCGGGACCGCAGGAAACACCATATATTTT; CDR3: CASSEGGTAGNTIYF
V: TRBV12-3/TRBV12-4; J: TRBJ1-5; D: TRBD1; size: many; DNA: TGTGCCAGCAGGTACGACAGGGGAGGTAGCAATCAGCCCCAGCATTTT; CDR3: CASRYDRGGSNQPQHF
V: TRBV20-1; J: TRBJ1-2; D: .; size: many; DNA: TGCAGTGCCAAGGGACTGGATGGCTACACCTTC; CDR3: CSAKGLDGYTF
V: TRBV4-1; J: TRBJ2-5; D: .; size: many; DNA: TGCGCCAGCAGCCAAGGTGAGTACCAAGAGACCCAGTACTTC; CDR3: CASSQGEYQETQYF